These 20 T cell receptor beta chains were sequenced from one sample in a study of technical replicates of blood from a handful of donors. Clones were sequenced by immunoSEQ multiplex PCR, and TCRdb holds only the in-frame ones, with some missing. The sample has about 84,000 clones, almost 98% seen once. The sequenced sample consisted of T cells isolated from PBMCs. The receptors were sampled from a human donor in good health.

The chain carries TRBV14 and TRBJ1-1, with TRBD1 as a possible D gene (6 bases). V lost 6 bases, J lost 5 bases, and 16 bases lay in between. In germline, CDR1 is SGHDN, CDR2 FVKESK. The CDR3 is 14 amino acids. The CDR3 protein is CASSHTGFLTEAFF. CDR3 coding DNA: TGTGCCAGCAGTCATACAGGGTTTTTGACTGAAGCTTTCTTT.

The J gene is TRBJ1-2, the V gene TRBV5-1, with D maybe TRBD1 (5 bases). Per the germline V gene, CDR1 is SGHRS and CDR2 is YFSETQ. V was trimmed by 0 bases and J by 1 base, leaving 7 bases between them. The CDR3 has 14 amino acids. CDR3: CASSLAGGNYGYTF. DNA for the CDR3: TGCGCCAGCAGCTTGGCCGGGGGTAACTATGGCTACACCTTC.

The chain combines TRBV7-6 with TRBJ2-7, with 8 nucleotides matching TRBD1. Germline V CDR1 and CDR2: SGHVS, FNYEAQ. The V segment lost 5 bases and the J segment 1 base; nucleotides outside the gene matches: 4. The CDR3 is 14 amino acids. CDR3 nucleotides: TGTGCCAGCAGCGTGGGACAGGATTCCTACGAGCAGTACTTC. Encoded protein: CASSVGQDSYEQYF.

This chain uses TRBV4-1 with TRBJ2-1, with 9 positions matching TRBD2. The V segment lost 4 bases and the J segment 0 bases; nucleotides outside the gene matches: 13. The CDR3 is made up of 19 amino acids. The V gene's germline CDR1 is MGHRA and CDR2 YSYEKL. The CDR3 sequence: CASSPRRVAGGPSYNEQFF. The CDR3 nucleotides read TGCGCCAGCAGCCCTAGACGGGTGGCGGGAGGGCCCTCCTACAATGAGCAGTTCTTC.

V and J are TRBV5-1 and TRBJ2-5, with D perhaps matching TRBD2 (5 bases). The CDR3 is made up of 14 amino acids. From germline, CDR1 is SGHRS and CDR2 YFSETQ. Trimming left V 1 base short and J 5 bases short, with 12 bases between. The DNA of the CDR3 is TGCGCCAGCAGCTTGCAACTAGTTGGGGAGACCCAGTACTTC. Its protein product is CASSLQLVGETQYF.

This rearrangement joins TRBV6-1 to TRBJ1-1; D is ambiguous. Germline lookup yields CDR1 MNHNS and CDR2 SASEGT. The CDR3 runs 14 residues. V lost 8 bases, J lost 1 base, and 14 bases lay in between. CDR3: CASEATHRNTEAFF. DNA of the CDR3: TGTGCCAGCGAGGCAACCCACCGGAACACTGAAGCTTTCTTT.

This chain links TRBV18 with TRBJ1-2, with 10 bases that match TRBD1. Germline V gene sequence: CDR1 KGHSH, CDR2 LQKENI. The CDR3 spans 17 residues. With 3 bases clipped from V and 4 bases from J, the junction kept 11 bases outside the gene matches. In nucleotides, the CDR3 is TGTGCCAGCTCACCGGGAGACAGGGGGCTGGAAGGCTATGGCTACACCTTC. It is translated as CASSPGDRGLEGYGYTF.

The genes are TRBV7-8 and TRBJ2-1; D is ambiguous. Germline CDR1 SGHVS, CDR2 FQNEAQ. The CDR3 is made up of 16 amino acids. V was trimmed by 5 bases and J by 6 bases, leaving 20 bases between them. CDR3: CASSPMGGPSFNEQFF. CDR3 nucleotide sequence: TGTGCCAGCAGCCCCATGGGTGGGCCATCTTTCAATGAGCAGTTCTTC.

This clone was recorded only once. The chain uses TRBV29-1 and TRBJ2-7; 9 positions match TRBD1. The CDR3 runs to 13 residues. V lost 6 bases, J lost 5 bases, and 8 bases stayed unmatched. Germline V gene sequence: CDR1 SQVTM, CDR2 ANQGSEA. The CDR3 bases are TGCAGCGTGCCAGGGACAGGGTTCAACGAGCAGTACTTC. Translation gives CSVPGTGFNEQYF.

CDR3: CASSLALGRVNEQFF. CDR3 bases: TGCGCCAGCAGCTTGGCCCTCGGGAGGGTCAATGAGCAGTTCTTC. The chain couples TRBV5-1 to TRBJ2-1; 8 bases line up with TRBD2. CDR1 and CDR2 (germline): SGHRS, YFSETQ. The CDR3 is 15 amino acids. V shed 0 bases and J 6 bases; nucleotides not matched to a gene: 5.

This chain links TRBV14 with TRBJ2-3; D gene uncertain. V lost 0 bases and J lost 0, with 10 bases in between. CDR3 length: 16 residues. The germline V gene encodes CDR1 SGHDN and CDR2 FVKESK. The CDR3 DNA reads TGTGCCAGCAGCCAAGATGGTGGCGGAAGCACAGATACGCAGTATTTT. It codes for CASSQDGGGSTDTQYF.

As for this clone: The germline gene is not matched at one end of the junction; a read error may be the cause. The rearrangement uses TRBV7-7 and TRBJ2-5, with TRBD1 as a possible D gene (6 bases). This CDR3 comprises 14 residues. Germline CDR1 SSHAT, CDR2 FNYEAQ (reference sequence). CDR3: CASSQVTGTGTQYF. CDR3 DNA sequence: TGTGCTAGCAGCCAAGTAACAGGGACGGGGACCCAGTACTTC. The full variable domain, in which reference TRBV7-7 and TRBJ2-5 provide the parts outside the CDR3, is GAGVSQSPRYKVTKRGQDVTLRCDPISSHATLYWYQQALGQGPEFLTYFNYEAQPDKSGLPSDRFSAERPEGSISTLTIQRTEQRDSAMYRCASSQVTGTGTQYFGPGTRLLVL.

CDR3 protein: CASSRDAANTGELFF. The DNA of the CDR3 is TGCGCCAGCAGCCGAGACGCAGCGAACACCGGGGAGCTGTTTTTT. The J gene is TRBJ2-2, the V gene TRBV4-1; D gene ambiguous. V lost 4 bases, J lost 0 bases, and 9 bases lay in between. The CDR3 loop spans 15 amino acids. Per germline, CDR1 MGHRA and CDR2 YSYEKL.

The rearrangement joins TRBV6-1 to TRBJ1-3, with 8 bases fitting TRBD1. Trimming at V came to 2 bases and at J to 3 bases, leaving 9 bases not matched to a gene. This CDR3 spans 17 amino acids. Germline CDR1 reads MNHNS; CDR2 reads SASEGT. CDR3 DNA: TGTGCCAGCAGTGAAACCGGGACAGGTCGTATTGGAAACACCATATATTTT. Encoded protein: CASSETGTGRIGNTIYF.

The rearrangement uses TRBV6-5 and TRBJ1-2; possibly TRBD1 for D (5 bases). V was trimmed by 7 bases and J by 0 bases, leaving 15 bases between them. This CDR3 region has 15 residues. The germline V gene encodes CDR1 MNHEY and CDR2 SVGAGI. DNA for the CDR3: TGTGCCAGCACCCGACAGTCGGAAGCTAACTATGGCTACACCTTC. Translation: CASTRQSEANYGYTF.

The chain combines TRBV10-3 with TRBJ2-1, with D possibly matching TRBD2 (7 bases). This CDR3 region has 16 residues. The V gene's germline CDR1 is ENHRY and CDR2 SYGVKD. Between the trimmed V and J ends, which lost 2 bases and 4 bases, there was a span of 15 bases. CDR3 sequence (DNA): TGTGCCATCAGTGAGCCGACAGCGGGGACATACAATGAGCAGTTCTTC. It encodes CAISEPTAGTYNEQFF.

This clone was found once. V is TRBV9 and J is TRBJ2-5; D gene unclear. V dropped 6 bases and J dropped 2 bases, with 8 bases sitting between them. Germline V gene data show CDR1 as SGDLS and CDR2 as YYNGEE. CDR3 length: 12 residues. The DNA for the CDR3 is TGTGCCAGCAACTCCGGGCAAGAGACCCAGTACTTC. Its translation: CASNSGQETQYF.

The chain carries TRBV7-9 and TRBJ2-7, with 9 bases lining up with TRBD1. The CDR3 has 14 amino acids. Germline V lookup: CDR1 SEHNR, CDR2 FQNEAQ (reference sequence). With 5 bases clipped from V and 4 bases from J, the junction kept 6 bases outside the gene matches. The CDR3 DNA follows: TGTGCCAGCAGCACAGGGACAGGGTCGTACGAGCAGTACTTC. This encodes CASSTGTGSYEQYF.

In DNA form, the CDR3 reads TGTGCCAGCAGTTTAGAGGGATACTCCTACGAGCAGTACTTC. The encoded protein is CASSLEGYSYEQYF. The rearrangement uses TRBV28 and TRBJ2-7; D is perhaps TRBD2 (5 bases). The CDR3 sequence is 14 residues long. CDR1 and CDR2 from the germline V gene are MDHEN and SYDVKM. V was pared by 2 bases and J by 0 bases, with 8 bases between.

The genes are TRBV28 and TRBJ2-3; D is perhaps TRBD1 (6 bases). Germline V gene sequence: CDR1 MDHEN, CDR2 SYDVKM. V lost 7 bases, J lost 0 bases, and 20 bases lay in between. CDR3 size: 17 residues. CDR3 residues: CASTSPAGQYSTDTQYF. The CDR3 DNA reads TGTGCCAGCACCTCGCCCGCTGGACAGTATAGCACAGATACGCAGTATTTT.